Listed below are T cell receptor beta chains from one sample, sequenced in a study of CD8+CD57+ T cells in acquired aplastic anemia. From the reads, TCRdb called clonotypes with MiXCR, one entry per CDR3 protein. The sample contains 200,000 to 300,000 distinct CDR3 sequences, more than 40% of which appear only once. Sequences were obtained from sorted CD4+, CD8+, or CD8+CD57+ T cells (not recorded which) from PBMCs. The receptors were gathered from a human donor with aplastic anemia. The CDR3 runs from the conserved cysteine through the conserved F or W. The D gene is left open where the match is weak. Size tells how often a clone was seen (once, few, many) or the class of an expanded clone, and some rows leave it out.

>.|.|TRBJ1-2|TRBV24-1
CATSSVFGYTF
TGTGCCACCTCCTCCGTTTTTGGCTACACCTTC
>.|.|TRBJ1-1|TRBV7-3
CASSWGQNTEAFF
TGTGCCAGCAGTTGGGGACAGAACACTGAAGCTTTCTTT
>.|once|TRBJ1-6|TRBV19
CASGVTGLGNSPLHF
TGTGCCAGCGGGGTTACGGGTTTAGGTAATTCACCCCTCCACTTT
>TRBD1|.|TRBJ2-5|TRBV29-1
CSVPGTGQETQYF
TGCAGCGTACCCGGGACAGGGCAGGAGACCCAGTACTTC
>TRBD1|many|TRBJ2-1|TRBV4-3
CASSQGFGTGYEQFF
TGCGCCAGCAGCCAAGGGTTCGGGACAGGGTATGAGCAGTTCTTC
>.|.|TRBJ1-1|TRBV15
CATSRDYGNRAEAFF
TGTGCCACCAGCAGAGATTACGGGAATCGGGCTGAAGCTTTCTTT
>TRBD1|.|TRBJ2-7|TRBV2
CASTKDGRGRNEQYF
TGTGCCAGCACTAAGGATGGCAGGGGGCGGAACGAGCAGTACTTC
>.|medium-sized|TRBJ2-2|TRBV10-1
CASSDRDTGELFF
TGCGCCAGCAGTGACAGGGACACCGGGGAGCTGTTTTTT
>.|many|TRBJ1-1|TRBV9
CASRGTRGAFF
TGTGCCAGCAGGGGGACAAGGGGGGCTTTCTTT
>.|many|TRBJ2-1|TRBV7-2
CASSHPQSPMWMQFF
TGTGCCAGCAGCCACCCCCAATCCCCGATGTGGATGCAGTTCTTC
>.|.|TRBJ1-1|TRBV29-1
CSVENLLNTEAFF
TGCAGCGTTGAGAATCTTTTGAACACTGAAGCTTTCTTT
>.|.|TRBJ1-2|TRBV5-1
CTSSVREANYGYTF
TGCACCAGCAGCGTAAGAGAAGCTAACTATGGCTACACCTTC
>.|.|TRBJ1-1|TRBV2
CASRGQSGVNTEAFF
TGTGCCAGCAGAGGACAGTCGGGGGTCAACACTGAAGCTTTCTTT
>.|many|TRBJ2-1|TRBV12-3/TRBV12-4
CASRPDHYNEQFF
TGTGCCAGCAGACCTGACCACTACAATGAGCAGTTCTTC
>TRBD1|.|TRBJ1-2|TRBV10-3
CAISEGDRVGYTF
TGTGCCATCAGTGAGGGGGACAGGGTTGGCTACACCTTC
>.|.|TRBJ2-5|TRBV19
CASSILTGGEETQYF
TGTGCCAGTAGTATATTGACAGGTGGGGAAGAGACCCAGTACTTC
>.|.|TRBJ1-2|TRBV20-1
CSARENGYTF
TGCAGTGCTAGGGAGAATGGCTACACCTTC
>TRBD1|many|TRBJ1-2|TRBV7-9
CASSHRDRLDKGYTF
TGTGCCAGCAGTCACCGGGACAGGCTTGATAAGGGCTACACCTTC
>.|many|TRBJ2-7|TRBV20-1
CSARDFSYEQYF
TGCAGTGCTAGGGACTTCTCCTACGAGCAGTACTTC
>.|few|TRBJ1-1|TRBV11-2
CASSLDRAGLGRTEAFF
TGTGCCAGCAGCTTAGATCGAGCAGGGCTGGGGCGGACTGAAGCTTTCTTT
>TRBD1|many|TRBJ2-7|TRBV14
CASSQVPQGASEQYF
TGTGCCAGCAGCCAAGTCCCCCAGGGGGCCTCCGAGCAGTACTTC
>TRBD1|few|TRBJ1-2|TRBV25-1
CASSDPGRQGANYGYTF
TGTGCCAGCAGTGATCCCGGCCGACAGGGAGCTAACTATGGCTACACCTTC
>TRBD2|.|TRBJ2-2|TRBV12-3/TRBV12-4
CASILRGSGSSGELFF
TGTGCCAGCATTTTGCGTGGTAGCGGGAGCTCCGGGGAGCTGTTTTTT
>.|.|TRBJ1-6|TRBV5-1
CASSRTGDGADSPLHF
TGCGCCAGCAGCCGTACAGGAGATGGGGCTGATTCACCCCTCCACTTT
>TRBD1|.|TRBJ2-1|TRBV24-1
CATSDSDRDSIPSSYNEQFF
TGTGCCACCAGTGATTCGGACAGGGACTCGATTCCTAGCTCCTACAATGAGCAGTTCTTC
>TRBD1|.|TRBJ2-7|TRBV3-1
CASASLGTGSYEQYF
TGTGCCAGCGCGTCCCTCGGGACAGGGTCCTACGAGCAGTACTTC
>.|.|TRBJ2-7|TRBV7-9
CASMEQVSYEQYF
TGTGCCAGCATGGAACAGGTCTCCTACGAGCAGTACTTC
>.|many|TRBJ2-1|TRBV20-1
CSAHLPDRPNEQFF
TGCAGTGCGCACCTCCCAGACAGGCCCAATGAGCAGTTCTTC
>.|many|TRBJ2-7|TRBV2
CASSESQAPSYEQYF
TGTGCCAGCAGTGAATCCCAGGCTCCATCCTACGAGCAGTACTTC
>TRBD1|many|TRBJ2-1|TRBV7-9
CASSFRGNNEQFF
TGTGCCAGCAGCTTCAGGGGGAACAATGAGCAGTTCTTC
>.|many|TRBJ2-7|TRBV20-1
CSARFRDGGFYEQYF
TGCAGTGCTAGATTCCGGGACGGAGGCTTCTACGAGCAGTACTTC
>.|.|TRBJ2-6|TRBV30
CAWMEGTGANVLTF
TGTGCCTGGATGGAAGGAACTGGGGCCAACGTCCTGACTTTC
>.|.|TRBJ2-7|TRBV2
CATRGRGSSYEQYF
TGTGCCACCCGGGGTCGAGGTAGCTCCTACGAGCAGTACTTC
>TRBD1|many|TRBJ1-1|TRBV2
CASLGTALGGAFF
TGTGCCAGCTTAGGGACAGCGCTTGGGGGAGCTTTCTTT
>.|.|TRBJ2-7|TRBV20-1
CSAIKTGPSYEQYF
TGCAGTGCGATTAAAACAGGGCCGAGCTACGAGCAGTACTTC
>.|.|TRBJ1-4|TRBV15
CATSRRQVGKGNEKLFF
TGTGCCACCAGCCGGAGACAGGTGGGAAAGGGTAATGAAAAACTGTTTTTT
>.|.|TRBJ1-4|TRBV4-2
CASSQDFTGGEKLFF
TGTGCCAGCAGCCAAGACTTTACGGGTGGAGAAAAACTGTTTTTT
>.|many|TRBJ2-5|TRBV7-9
CASSLGGGMPAQETQYF
TGTGCCAGCAGCTTAGGAGGGGGGATGCCCGCCCAAGAGACCCAGTACTTC
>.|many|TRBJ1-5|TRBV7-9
CASSVDNQPQHF
TGTGCCAGCAGCGTGGACAATCAGCCCCAGCATTTT
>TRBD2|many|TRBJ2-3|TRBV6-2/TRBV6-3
CASERGQASTDTQYF
TGTGCCAGTGAGCGGGGGCAGGCTAGCACAGATACGCAGTATTTT
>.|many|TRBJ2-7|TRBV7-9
CASSSPKTAECF
TGTGCCAGCAGCTCCCCTAAGACAGCCGAGTGCTTC
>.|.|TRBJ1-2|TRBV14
CASSRNDPGKGSGYGYTF
TGTGCCAGCAGCCGAAACGACCCGGGGAAGGGCTCAGGGTATGGCTACACCTTC
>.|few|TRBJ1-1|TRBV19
CASSMGRTTEAFF
TGTGCCAGTAGTATGGGACGAACCACTGAAGCTTTCTTT
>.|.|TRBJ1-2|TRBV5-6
CASSLGSDYGYTF
TGTGCCAGCAGCTTGGGCAGCGACTATGGCTACACCTTC
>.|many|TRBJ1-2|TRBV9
CASSGDLLANYGYTF
TGTGCCAGCAGTGGGGACTTATTAGCTAACTATGGCTACACCTTC
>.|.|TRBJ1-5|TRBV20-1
CSDGEAAVKGQPQHF
TGCAGTGACGGGGAGGCGGCAGTCAAGGGTCAGCCCCAGCATTTT
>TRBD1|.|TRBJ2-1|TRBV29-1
CSVDRGQITEQFF
TGCAGCGTGGACAGGGGGCAGATTACTGAGCAGTTCTTC
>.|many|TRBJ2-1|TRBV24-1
CATSAGGAAYNEQFF
TGTGCCACCAGTGCTGGCGGGGCGGCCTACAATGAGCAGTTCTTC
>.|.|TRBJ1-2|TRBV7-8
CASSPGTTGYGYTF
TGTGCCAGCAGCCCTGGGACCACAGGCTATGGCTACACCTTC
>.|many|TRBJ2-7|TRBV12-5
CASRISYEQYF
TGTGCTAGTCGCATCAGCTACGAGCAGTACTTC
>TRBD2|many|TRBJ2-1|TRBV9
CASSGWEGWNEQFF
TGTGCCAGCAGCGGGTGGGAGGGTTGGAATGAGCAGTTCTTC
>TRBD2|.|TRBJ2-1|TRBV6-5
CASRAESGRFGGEQFF
TGTGCCAGCAGGGCCGAAAGCGGGAGATTTGGGGGTGAGCAGTTCTTC
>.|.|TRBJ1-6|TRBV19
CASSTRGGDSPLHF
TGTGCCAGTAGTACCCGGGGTGGTGATTCACCCCTCCACTTT
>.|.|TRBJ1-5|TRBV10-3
CAISERGVGGPQHF
TGTGCCATCAGTGAGAGAGGGGTAGGGGGACCCCAGCATTTT
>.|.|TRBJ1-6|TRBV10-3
CASSYEGGGNSPLHF
TGTGCCAGCAGTTACGAAGGCGGTGGTAATTCACCCCTCCACTTT